These 2 T cell receptor beta chains came from one sample sequenced in a study of shared clonotypes between healthy human individuals. Data came from immunoSEQ multiplex PCR; TCRdb stores just in-frame clones and leaves some out. There are more than 2,000,000 clones in the sample; approximately 94% occur only once, and over 0.12% lies in the top ten. The sequenced sample was naive CD4+ T cells sorted from blood. Stated subset: CD45RA+ positively selected. The receptors were sampled from a man aged 18-30 years in good health.

CDR3 sequence (DNA): TGCAGTGCGAACCGGGACAGCGAGCAGTTCTTC. Translating it yields CSANRDSEQFF. The chain joins TRBV20-1 to TRBJ2-1; 7 bases match TRBD1. The germline V gene encodes CDR1 DFQATT and CDR2 SNEGSKA (reference sequence). This CDR3 comprises 11 residues. V lost 6 bases and J lost 10; bases outside the gene matches: 6.

The J gene is TRBJ1-2, the V gene TRBV7-9; D is unclear. The CDR3 contains 13 residues. With 3 bases removed from V and 7 bases from J, the gap between germline ends came to 12 bases. The V gene's germline CDR1 is SEHNR and CDR2 FQNEAQ (reference sequence). CDR3 nucleotide sequence: TGTGCCAGCAGCTTTAGCACCGCGGTTGGCTACACCTTC. This encodes CASSFSTAVGYTF. The full variable domain, its missing parts supplied by reference TRBV7-9 and TRBJ1-2, is DTGVSQNPRHKITKRGQNVTFRCDPISEHNRLYWYRQTLGQGPEFLTYFQNEAQLEKSRLLSDRFSAERPKGSFSTLEIQRTEQGDSAMYLCASSFSTAVGYTFGSGTRLTVV.